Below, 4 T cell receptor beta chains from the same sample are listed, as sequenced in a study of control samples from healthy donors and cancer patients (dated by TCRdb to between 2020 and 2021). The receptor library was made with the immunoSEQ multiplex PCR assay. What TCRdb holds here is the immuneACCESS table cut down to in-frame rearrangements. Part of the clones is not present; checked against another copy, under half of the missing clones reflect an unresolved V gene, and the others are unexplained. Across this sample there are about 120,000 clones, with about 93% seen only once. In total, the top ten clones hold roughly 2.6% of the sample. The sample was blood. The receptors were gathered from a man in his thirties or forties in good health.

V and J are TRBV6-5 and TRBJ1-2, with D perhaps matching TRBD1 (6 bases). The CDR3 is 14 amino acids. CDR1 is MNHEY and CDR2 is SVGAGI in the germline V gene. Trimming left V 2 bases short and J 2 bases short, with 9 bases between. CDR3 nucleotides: TGTGCCAGCAGTTACAGGGGGACAAACTATGGCTACACCTTC. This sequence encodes CASSYRGTNYGYTF.

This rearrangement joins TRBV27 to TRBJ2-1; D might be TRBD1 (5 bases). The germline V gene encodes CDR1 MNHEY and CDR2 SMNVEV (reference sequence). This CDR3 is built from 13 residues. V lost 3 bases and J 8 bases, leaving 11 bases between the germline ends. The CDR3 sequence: CASSLWGADEQFF. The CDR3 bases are TGTGCCAGCAGTTTGTGGGGCGCGGATGAGCAGTTCTTC.

The CDR3 region has the DNA TGTGCCAGCAGCTACGACGGGTCTAGCTCCTACGAGCAGTACTTC. Residues: CASSYDGSSSYEQYF. The V and J genes are TRBV6-5 and TRBJ2-7, with D uncertain. The CDR3 has 15 residues. Trimming took 6 bases from V and 0 from J, leaving 15 bases between them. Germline V gives CDR1 MNHEY, CDR2 SVGAGI.

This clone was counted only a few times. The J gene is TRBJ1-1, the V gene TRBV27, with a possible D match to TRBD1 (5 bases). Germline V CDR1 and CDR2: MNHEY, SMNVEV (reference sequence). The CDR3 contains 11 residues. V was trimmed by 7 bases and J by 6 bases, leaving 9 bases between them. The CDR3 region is CASTLGPEAFF. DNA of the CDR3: TGTGCCAGCACCCTGGGGCCTGAAGCTTTCTTT.